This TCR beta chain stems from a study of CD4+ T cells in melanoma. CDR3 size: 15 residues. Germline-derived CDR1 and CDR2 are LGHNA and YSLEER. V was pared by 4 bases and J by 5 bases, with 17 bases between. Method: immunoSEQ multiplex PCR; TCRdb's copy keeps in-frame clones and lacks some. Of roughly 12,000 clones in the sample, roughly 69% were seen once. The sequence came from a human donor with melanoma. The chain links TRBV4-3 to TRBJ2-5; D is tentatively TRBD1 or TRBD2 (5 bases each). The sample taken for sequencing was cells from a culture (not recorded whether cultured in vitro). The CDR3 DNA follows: TGCGCCAGCAGCCTCGGGGCCGGGGTTCGGGAGACCCAGTACTTC. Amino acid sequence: CASSLGAGVRETQYF.